The 32 T cell receptor beta chains in this list originate from one sample, sequenced in a study of blood T cell repertoires in COVID-19. Method: immunoSEQ multiplex PCR; TCRdb's copy keeps in-frame clones and lacks some. Among fewer than 300,000 clones listed, roughly 88% were seen once. Sample: PBMCs or T cells enriched from blood (not recorded which). These receptors were taken from a young woman who had recovered from COVID-19.

The gene calls are TRBV6-4 and TRBJ2-1, with a tentative D call TRBD2 (5 bases). The CDR3 is made up of 16 amino acids. Germline loops: CDR1 MRHNA, CDR2 SNTAGT. Deletions cut 5 bases from V and 0 bases from J, with 14 bases between. The CDR3 DNA is TGTGCCAGCAGTTCCTCTACGGGGAGCTCCTACAATGAGCAGTTCTTC. Its protein product is CASSSSTGSSYNEQFF.

The chain uses TRBV24-1 and TRBJ2-2; D unclear. Germline lookup yields CDR1 KGHDR and CDR2 SFDVKD. Trimming stripped 0 bases from V and 3 bases from J, with 4 bases between. This CDR3 is 14 amino acids long. The CDR3 coding sequence is TGTGCCACCAGTGATTTGGCAGACACCGGGGAGCTGTTTTTT. This encodes CATSDLADTGELFF.

The V gene is TRBV28, the J gene TRBJ1-2; 9 nucleotides agree with TRBD1. The ends lost 11 bases at V and 3 bases at J; junction bases unmatched: 7. There are 13 residues in the CDR3. Germline CDR1 and CDR2: MDHEN and SYDVKM. For the CDR3, the DNA is TGTGCCGGGGGACAGGGAAGGGACTATGGCTACACCTTC. This translates into CAGGQGRDYGYTF.

This chain joins TRBV28 and TRBJ1-2, with unresolved D. In germline, CDR1 is MDHEN, CDR2 SYDVKM. V was trimmed by 6 bases and J by 0 bases, leaving 26 bases between them. CDR3 length equals 19 residues. The CDR3 DNA reads TGTGCCAGCAGCGGGAGCCCCTACTCCGGTCGAAGGCCTAACTATGGCTACACCTTC. The encoded protein is CASSGSPYSGRRPNYGYTF.

This clone was counted once. This rearrangement joins TRBV19 to TRBJ2-4, with TRBD2 identical over 7 bases. This CDR3 contains 17 residues. V was pared by 5 bases and J by 5 bases, with 15 bases of the junction left unmatched. The germline V gene encodes CDR1 LNHDA and CDR2 SQIVND (reference sequence). The CDR3 DNA sequence: TGTGCCAGTAGTGCTCTCCGGGGGGTAGGCCCCCAAAACATTCAGTACTTC. Translation gives CASSALRGVGPQNIQYF. The full variable domain, its missing parts supplied by reference TRBV19 and TRBJ2-4, is DGGITQSPKYLFRKEGQNVTLSCEQNLNHDAMYWYRQDPGQGLRLIYYSQIVNDFQKGDIAEGYSVSREKKESFPLTVTSAQKNPTAFYLCASSALRGVGPQNIQYFGAGTRLSVL.

This clone occurred a few times. The chain uses TRBV5-1 and TRBJ1-1, with D unclear. V shed 1 base and J shed 3 bases, with 16 bases lying between them. There are 16 residues in the CDR3. The germline V gene encodes CDR1 SGHRS and CDR2 YFSETQ. CDR3 sequence reads: CASSLQNAPMDTEAFF. CDR3 bases: TGCGCCAGCAGCTTGCAGAACGCTCCCATGGACACTGAAGCTTTCTTT.

The chain carries TRBV27 and TRBJ2-2, with a possible D match to TRBD2 (6 bases). Between the trimmed V and J ends, which lost 0 bases and 4 bases, there was a span of 24 bases. The CDR3 is made up of 20 amino acids. CDR1 is MNHEY, CDR2 SMNVEV, per germline (reference sequence). The CDR3 loop is CASSLSTPGYRPAGTGELFF. Here the CDR3 DNA reads TGTGCCAGCAGTTTATCAACGCCGGGTTACAGACCAGCGGGCACCGGGGAGCTGTTTTTT.

The genes are TRBV19 and TRBJ2-7; a weak D match, TRBD2 (6 bases). Germline CDR1 is LNHDA and CDR2 is SQIVND (reference sequence). CDR3 size: 11 residues. V shed 8 bases and J shed 7 bases, with 12 bases lying between them. The CDR3 coding sequence is TGTGCCAGTGCGGGGACTCGAGAGCAGTACTTC. This codes for CASAGTREQYF.

This chain links TRBV7-9 with TRBJ1-4, with no clear D. With 5 bases removed from V and 5 bases from J, the gap between germline ends came to 15 bases. This CDR3 has 15 amino acids. Germline assignment: CDR1 SEHNR and CDR2 FQNEAQ (reference sequence). CDR3 nucleotides: TGTGCCAGCAGCCACCTTCAGGCGAACAATGAAAAACTGTTTTTT. As protein: CASSHLQANNEKLFF.

The gene calls are TRBV9 and TRBJ2-2; D remains ambiguous. The length of the CDR3 is 15 residues. Trimming pared 0 bases from V and 4 bases from J, leaving 10 bases between. CDR1 is SGDLS, CDR2 YYNGEE, per germline. The CDR3 region is CASSVAATFTGELFF. The CDR3 region has the DNA TGTGCCAGCAGCGTAGCAGCGACTTTCACCGGGGAGCTGTTTTTT.

This sequence joins TRBV7-9 and TRBJ1-6, with unresolved D. The CDR3 is 15 residues long. Germline V CDR1 and CDR2: SEHNR, FQNEAQ (reference sequence). V was cut by 5 bases and J by 3 bases, with 11 bases left in between. CDR3 sequence (DNA): TGTGCCAGCAGCACCGACACGAACTATAATTCACCCCTCCACTTT. Protein sequence: CASSTDTNYNSPLHF.

The J gene is TRBJ1-2, the V gene TRBV4-2; 7 bases fit TRBD1. J gave up 8 bases and V 1 base, and 10 bases lay outside the gene matches. The germline V gene has CDR1 LGHNA and CDR2 YNFKEQ. The CDR3 runs 15 residues. The CDR3 loop is CASSQGPETGYGYTF. CDR3 DNA: TGTGCCAGCAGCCAAGGGCCTGAGACAGGGTACGGCTACACCTTC.

The V call is TRBV28, the J call TRBJ1-4; 8 bases are shared with TRBD1. J lost 0 bases, V lost 1 base, and 10 bases had no gene match. Germline-derived CDR1 and CDR2 are MDHEN and SYDVKM. The CDR3 is 19 residues long. The CDR3 reads CASSLFGGQVGATNEKLFF. The DNA of the CDR3 is TGTGCCAGCAGTTTATTTGGGGGACAGGTGGGGGCAACTAATGAAAAACTGTTTTTT.

This clone was detected once. In DNA, the CDR3 is TGTGCCAGCAGCTCAAGCACAGATACGCAGTATTTT. Translation: CASSSSTDTQYF. This chain connects TRBV7-9 to TRBJ2-3; D gene ambiguous. The CDR3 totals 12 residues. Germline values: CDR1 SEHNR, CDR2 FQNEAQ (reference sequence). The germline V and J ends were trimmed by 4 bases and 0 bases, with 2 bases remaining between them.

The genes are TRBV5-1 and TRBJ1-1; D unclear. The CDR3 contains 14 residues. Germline V gene data show CDR1 as SGHRS and CDR2 as YFSETQ. Trimming removed 0 bases from V and 3 bases from J, with 9 bases in between. The CDR3 bases are TGCGCCAGCAGCTTGGGTGACATCGACACTGAAGCTTTCTTT. It is translated as CASSLGDIDTEAFF.

V is TRBV21-1 and J is TRBJ2-6; TRBD1 is taken as the D call from the table, unchecked against the DNA. TRBV21-1 is designated a pseudogene. The CDR3 has 18 amino acids. The CDR3 protein is CASSPASQGPSGANVLTF. For the CDR3, the DNA is TGTGCCAGCAGCCCTGCGTCGCAGGGGCCCTCTGGGGCCAACGTCCTGACTTTC.

This clone was seen once. J is TRBJ2-1 and V is TRBV3-1 (or the pseudogene TRBV3-2); 8 bases match TRBD2. The CDR3 covers 16 residues. With 3 bases clipped from V and 4 bases from J, the junction kept 8 bases outside the gene matches. From germline, CDR1 is LGHDT and CDR2 YNNKEL (reference sequence). The CDR3 nucleotides are TGTGCCAGCAGCCAGGCCGGGACTAGGGCGTACAATGAGCAGTTCTTC. Translating gives CASSQAGTRAYNEQFF.

The chain couples TRBV7-6 to TRBJ2-3, with TRBD1 as a possible D gene (6 bases). With 2 bases removed from V and 2 bases from J, the gap between germline ends came to 8 bases. CDR1 and CDR2 from the germline V gene are SGHVS and FNYEAQ. This CDR3 comprises 14 residues. This CDR3 is CASSLRQVTDTQYF. The CDR3 DNA is TGTGCCAGCAGCTTACGACAGGTCACAGATACGCAGTATTTT.

This clone was observed a single time. The chain couples TRBV28 to TRBJ2-7, with 8 nucleotides matching TRBD1. The CDR3 is 15 residues long. Per the germline V gene, CDR1 is MDHEN and CDR2 is SYDVKM. Trimming cost V 3 bases and J 4 bases; bases outside gene matches: 8. CDR3 protein: CASSFPGQGRYEQYF. Written as DNA, the CDR3 is TGTGCCAGCAGTTTCCCTGGACAGGGAAGGTACGAGCAGTACTTC. Filled out from reference TRBV28 and TRBJ2-7, the complete variable domain reads DVKVTQSSRYLVKRTGEKVFLECVQDMDHENMFWYRQDPGLGLRLIYFSYDVKMKEKGDIPEGYSVSREKKERFSLILESASTNQTSMYLCASSFPGQGRYEQYFGPGTRLTVT.

The chain uses TRBV27 and TRBJ1-4; 9 bases map to TRBD1. V lost 4 bases to trimming and J lost 4 bases; unmatched junction nucleotides: 4. CDR1 is MNHEY and CDR2 is SMNVEV in the germline V gene (reference sequence). The CDR3 covers 15 residues. CDR3 in amino acids: CASSSLGQGNEKLFF. As DNA, the CDR3 is TGTGCCAGCAGTTCCCTGGGACAGGGTAATGAAAAACTGTTTTTT.

The chain employs TRBV18 and TRBJ1-5; D is unclear. Germline lookup yields CDR1 KGHSH and CDR2 LQKENI. CDR3 length equals 17 residues. V shed 1 base and J shed 0 bases, with 13 bases lying between them. The CDR3, as DNA: TGTGCCAGCTCACCACAAACCGCAGGCTCTAGCAATCAGCCCCAGCATTTT. As protein: CASSPQTAGSSNQPQHF.

This clone was counted only a few times. Other DNA sequences within the sample encode an identical CDR3. This chain links TRBV27 with TRBJ2-2, with a tentative D call TRBD1 (5 bases). Between the trimmed V and J ends, which lost 2 bases and 6 bases, there was a span of 10 bases. Germline CDR1 is MNHEY and CDR2 is SMNVEV (reference sequence). This CDR3 comprises 14 residues. CDR3 nucleotide sequence: TGTGCCAGCAGTTTAAGGGGAACGGCCGGGGAGCTGTTTTTT. As protein: CASSLRGTAGELFF.

V usage is TRBV4-2 and J usage is TRBJ2-1; TRBD2 matches at 8 bases. V lost 0 bases, J lost 0 bases, and 4 bases stayed unmatched. There are 17 residues in the CDR3. CDR1 LGHNA and CDR2 YNFKEQ come from the germline V gene. CDR3: CASSQDERGLSYNEQFF. Here the CDR3 DNA reads TGTGCCAGCAGCCAAGATGAGCGGGGGCTCTCCTACAATGAGCAGTTCTTC.

CDR3 loop: CASSAGTVYGYTF. CDR3 DNA: TGTGCCAGCAGCGCAGGGACAGTATACGGCTACACCTTC. The rearrangement uses TRBV5-6 and TRBJ1-2, with 7 bases identical to TRBD1. The length of the CDR3 is 13 residues. Unmatched junction bases numbered 8, after V lost 4 bases and J lost 8 bases. Germline loops: CDR1 SGHDT, CDR2 YYEEEE.

This rearrangement joins TRBV6-5 to TRBJ1-5; TRBD1 aligns across 7 bases. The J segment lost 2 bases and the V segment lost 5 bases, leaving 3 bases of the junction unmatched. The CDR3 runs 14 residues. The germline gives CDR1 MNHEY, CDR2 SVGAGI. CDR3 protein: CASSRQGGNQPQHF. In nucleotides, the CDR3 is TGTGCCAGCAGTAGACAGGGCGGCAATCAGCCCCAGCATTTT.

The CDR3 DNA sequence: TGTGCCATCAGTACCGACATCTCCTACACCTTC. It specifies CAISTDISYTF. The chain combines TRBV10-3 with TRBJ1-2; no reliable D call. Per germline, CDR1 ENHRY and CDR2 SYGVKD. The CDR3 contains 11 residues. With 5 bases removed from V and 10 bases from J, the gap between germline ends came to 11 bases.

With regard to this clone: This CDR3 is also generated by other DNA sequences in the sample. The J gene is TRBJ1-5, the V gene TRBV19; tentative D call: TRBD1 (6 bases). This CDR3 is 13 amino acids long. Trimming shortened V by 3 bases and J by 7 bases, and 10 bases separated the two germline ends. CDR1 and CDR2 (germline): LNHDA, SQIVND (reference sequence). The CDR3 region has the DNA TGTGCCAGTAGTATTGGGGGCAGGCAGCCCCAGCATTTT. Residues: CASSIGGRQPQHF. Full variable domain (missing parts from reference TRBV19 and TRBJ1-5): DGGITQSPKYLFRKEGQNVTLSCEQNLNHDAMYWYRQDPGQGLRLIYYSQIVNDFQKGDIAEGYSVSREKKESFPLTVTSAQKNPTAFYLCASSIGGRQPQHFGDGTRLSIL.

V gene TRBV29-1 combines with J gene TRBJ2-3; D perhaps matches TRBD2 (5 bases). CDR3 length: 13 residues. Germline lookup yields CDR1 SQVTM and CDR2 ANQGSEA. The ends were cut back, 6 bases at V and 2 bases at J, with 12 bases in the middle. The CDR3 loop reads CSVGLSATDTQYF. CDR3 DNA sequence: TGCAGCGTCGGACTGTCCGCCACAGATACGCAGTATTTT.

The genes are TRBV5-1 and TRBJ2-7, with D possibly TRBD2 on 7 matching bases. The length of the CDR3 is 14 residues. V shed 0 bases and J shed 13 bases, with 20 bases lying between them. Looked up from germline, CDR1 is SGHRS and CDR2 is YFSETQ. As DNA, the CDR3 is TGCGCCAGCAGCTTGGCCCGGGGCACGGGGGGCGACTACTTC. Amino acids: CASSLARGTGGDYF.

The genes are TRBV9 and TRBJ1-5; tentative D call: TRBD1 (6 bases). Trimming removed 10 bases at V and 0 bases at J, with 23 bases between. From germline, CDR1 is SGDLS and CDR2 YYNGEE. The CDR3 covers 17 residues. This CDR3 is CAALLRTEIYSNQPQHF. CDR3 nucleotide sequence: TGTGCCGCCCTACTTAGGACAGAGATTTATAGCAATCAGCCCCAGCATTTT.

As concerns this clone: Sequence at one end of the junction differs from germline and may be a read error. The V call is TRBV5-8, the J call TRBJ1-1; TRBD1 matches at 10 bases. The CDR3 is 16 residues long. CDR1 is SGHTS, CDR2 YDEGEE, per germline. DNA for the CDR3: TGTGCCGGCAGCGAAACTGACAGGGGGCGGTACACTGAAGCTTTCTTT. It encodes CAGSETDRGRYTEAFF.

This sequence joins TRBV7-9 and TRBJ2-2; D perhaps matches TRBD2 (6 bases). This CDR3 is 13 amino acids long. V was trimmed by 7 bases and J by 6 bases, leaving 12 bases between them. CDR1 is SEHNR, CDR2 FQNEAQ, per germline (reference sequence). Written as DNA, the CDR3 is TGTGCCAGCACCCTTAGCGGTGCCGGGGAGCTGTTTTTT. It encodes CASTLSGAGELFF.